These 31 T cell receptor beta chains were all obtained from the same sample, sequenced in a study of T cells in Graves' hyperthyroidism and ophthalmopathy. The TCR beta CDR3 regions underwent amplification using RNA transcripts as the source. Carried out on the TCR CDR3, a first-round RT-PCR used the HTBI primer set. TCRdb analysed the multiplex PCR reads with MiXCR anew, one entry per CDR3 protein. The sample includes about 400,000 distinct CDR3 sequences, 15% to 19% of them seen just once. The material sequenced was blood. Source of these receptors: a woman aged 18 to 35 with Graves' hyperthyroidism.

This clonotype was recorded many times. This rearrangement joins TRBV11-2 to TRBJ1-3, with unresolved D. CDR1 is SGHAT, CDR2 FQNNGV, per germline. The CDR3 is 13 amino acids. V was trimmed by 4 bases and J by 0 bases, leaving 4 bases between them. The CDR3 sequence is CASSSSSGNTIYF. The CDR3 DNA reads TGTGCCAGCAGCTCCTCCTCTGGAAACACCATATATTTT.

This clonotype was recorded a few times. The chain recombines TRBV28 with TRBJ2-3, with D possibly TRBD2 on 5 matching bases. Germline CDR1 and CDR2: MDHEN and SYDVKM. This CDR3 region has 14 residues. The germline V and J ends were trimmed by 7 bases and 0 bases, with 11 bases remaining between them. The CDR3 DNA follows: TGTGCCAGCAAGCCGGGAACTAGCACAGATACGCAGTATTTT. The encoded protein is CASKPGTSTDTQYF.

The sample holds one count of this clonotype. The J gene is TRBJ1-1, the V gene TRBV27; D is perhaps TRBD1 (6 bases). V was shortened by 8 bases and J by 4 bases, with 17 bases between the two germline ends. Germline loops: CDR1 MNHEY, CDR2 SMNVEV (reference sequence). The CDR3 consists of 14 residues. The CDR3 region is CASGKGGGTTEAFF. CDR3 in DNA: TGTGCCAGCGGAAAGGGGGGGGGGACCACTGAAGCTTTCTTT.

This clonotype was detected a few times. This chain links TRBV11-2 with TRBJ2-7; TRBD1 matches 11 bases. Unmatched junction bases numbered 8, after V lost 3 bases and J lost 7 bases. This CDR3 is 15 amino acids long. Germline assignment: CDR1 SGHAT and CDR2 FQNNGV. The DNA for the CDR3 is TGTGCCAGCAGCTTGGTGGACAGGGGGCTTAAGGAGCAGTACTTC. It yields the protein CASSLVDRGLKEQYF.

This clonotype was found many times. J is TRBJ2-1 and V is TRBV3-1; D tentatively reads TRBD1 or TRBD2 (5 bases each). The CDR3 sequence is 16 residues long. The ends were cut back, 0 bases at V and 3 bases at J, with 12 bases in the middle. Germline CDR1 and CDR2: LGHDT and YNNKEL (reference sequence). The CDR3 sequence: CASSQDWGSSYNEQFF. The DNA for the CDR3 is TGTGCCAGCAGCCAAGATTGGGGGAGCAGCTACAATGAGCAGTTCTTC.

This clonotype was picked up many times. The V call is TRBV30, the J call TRBJ1-5; D gene uncertain. The CDR3 length is 13 residues. Germline V lookup: CDR1 GTSNPN, CDR2 SVGIG (reference sequence). Trimming took off 0 bases at V and 4 bases at J, with 7 bases between the two ends. CDR3 in amino acids: CAWSVRPNQPQHF. CDR3 DNA: TGTGCCTGGAGTGTTCGGCCGAATCAGCCCCAGCATTTT.

This clonotype has at least ten counts. V is TRBV12-3 or TRBV12-4 and J is TRBJ2-6; D unclear. Trimming left V 5 bases short and J 4 bases short, with 6 bases between. The CDR3 contains 13 residues. In DNA form, the CDR3 reads TGTGCCAGCAGTAGACCCGGGGCCAACGTCCTGACTTTC. Protein product: CASSRPGANVLTF.

This clonotype was counted at least ten times. The chain combines TRBV11-2 with TRBJ2-3, with D unclear. Trimming removed 1 base from V and 7 bases from J, with 12 bases in between. The CDR3 spans 14 residues. From germline, CDR1 is SGHAT and CDR2 FQNNGV. This CDR3 reads CASSLGLLANTQYF. The DNA of the CDR3 is TGTGCCAGCAGCTTAGGTCTTCTGGCGAATACGCAGTATTTT. Together with reference TRBV11-2 and TRBJ2-3, the CDR3 gives the full variable domain: EAGVAQSPRYKIIEKRQSVAFWCNPISGHATLYWYQQILGQGPKLLIQFQNNGVVDDSQLPKDRFSAERLKGVDSTLKIQPAKLEDSAVYLCASSLGLLANTQYFGPGTRLTVL.

This clonotype came up many times. The V call is TRBV12-3 or TRBV12-4, the J call TRBJ1-2; no reliable D call. This CDR3 comprises 13 residues. The V and J ends lost 3 bases and 7 bases respectively, with 12 bases between them. In DNA form, the CDR3 reads TGTGCCAGCAGTTTGAACTTAAAGGGTGGCTACACCTTC. Amino acids: CASSLNLKGGYTF.

This chain links TRBV14 with TRBJ1-2; D might be TRBD1 (6 bases). Germline-derived CDR1 and CDR2 are SGHDN and FVKESK. There are 14 residues in the CDR3. V lost 1 base and J 4 bases, leaving 10 bases between the germline ends. Here the CDR3 reads CASSQGQGIYGYTF. As DNA, the CDR3 is TGTGCCAGCAGCCAAGGTCAGGGGATCTATGGCTACACCTTC.

With respect to this clonotype: A read error may explain this, as a much larger clone is one base away. It is likely a read error, because the conserved phenylalanine at the end of the CDR3 is missing. The chain employs TRBV30 and TRBJ1-2; perhaps TRBD1 as D (6 bases). V gave up 5 bases and J gave up 2 bases, with 15 bases separating them. The germline V gene has CDR1 GTSNPN and CDR2 SVGIG (reference sequence). CDR3 length: 14 amino acids. DNA for the CDR3: TGTGCCTGGTCCCGCCGGGGGGCCAACTATGGCTACACCTCC. This codes for CAWSRRGANYGYTS.

The chain carries TRBV11-2 and TRBJ2-7; 7 bases fit TRBD2. The J segment lost 0 bases and the V segment lost 4 bases, leaving 9 bases of the junction unmatched. The CDR3 runs 16 residues. CDR1 SGHAT and CDR2 FQNNGV come from the germline V gene. CDR3 DNA sequence: TGTGCCAGCAGCTCCTTAAGAGCGGGGATCTCCTACGAGCAGTACTTC. It translates to CASSSLRAGISYEQYF.

This clonotype was seen ten or more times. The chain has TRBV12-3 or TRBV12-4 and TRBJ1-2, with D possibly matching TRBD1 (5 bases). V lost 3 bases to trimming and J lost 10 bases, with 18 bases between them. There are 14 residues in the CDR3. The chain's CDR3 is CASSFFPGWGVYTF. Here the CDR3 DNA reads TGTGCCAGCAGTTTTTTTCCAGGGTGGGGTGTCTACACCTTC.

The CDR3, as DNA: TGTGCCAGCAGAAGAGCCGGGACAGGGGGCAATGAGCAGTTCTTC. Protein: CASRRAGTGGNEQFF. The gene calls are TRBV5-8 and TRBJ2-1, with 11 bases lining up with TRBD1. Looked up from germline, CDR1 is SGHTS and CDR2 is YDEGEE. J gave up 6 bases and V 5 bases, and 7 bases lay outside the gene matches. This CDR3 is 15 amino acids long.

This clonotype was seen ten or more times. V is TRBV10-3 and J is TRBJ2-7; D remains ambiguous. The CDR3 has 16 amino acids. V was trimmed by 4 bases and J by 5 bases, leaving 21 bases between them. CDR1 and CDR2 from the germline V gene are ENHRY and SYGVKD. Here the CDR3 reads CAISGGPRESTHEQYF. CDR3 nucleotides: TGTGCCATCAGTGGGGGTCCTCGAGAGAGTACCCACGAGCAGTACTTC.

This clonotype appeared many times. The chain is built from TRBV2 and TRBJ2-2; the D call may be TRBD1 or TRBD2 (5 bases each). The CDR3 runs to 14 residues. Germline V lookup: CDR1 SNHLY, CDR2 FYNNEI. Trimming removed 9 bases at V and 2 bases at J, with 13 bases between. In DNA, the CDR3 is TGTGCCAGTCGGTATGGGGGTAACACCGGGGAGCTGTTTTTT. Translation: CASRYGGNTGELFF.

This clonotype has at least ten counts. The V and J genes are TRBV12-3 or TRBV12-4 and TRBJ2-3; 7 positions match TRBD2. This CDR3 contains 17 residues. V shed 3 bases, J shed 0 bases, and the junction held 9 bases outside the gene matches. CDR3 sequence reads: CASSLWSSGASTDTQYF. The DNA for the CDR3 is TGTGCCAGCAGTTTGTGGTCTAGCGGAGCTAGCACAGATACGCAGTATTTT.

The table lists this clonotype with many counts. This sequence joins TRBV6-1 and TRBJ1-5; TRBD1 might be the D (6 bases). Germline V gene sequence: CDR1 MNHNS, CDR2 SASEGT. Trimming shortened V by 1 base and J by 2 bases, and 12 bases separated the two germline ends. CDR3 size: 16 residues. The CDR3 sequence: CASSEDVRGGNQPQHF. CDR3 bases: TGTGCCAGCAGTGAAGACGTGAGGGGGGGCAATCAGCCCCAGCATTTT.

This clonotype was detected many times. The J gene is TRBJ2-3, the V gene TRBV6-1, with D perhaps given as TRBD1 or TRBD2 (5 bases each). Trimming shortened V by 5 bases and J by 0 bases, and 15 bases separated the two germline ends. Per the germline V gene, CDR1 is MNHNS and CDR2 is SASEGT. CDR3 length equals 16 residues. This CDR3 is CASSPGRRFSTDTQYF. CDR3 coding DNA: TGTGCCAGCAGTCCGGGGCGCCGGTTTAGCACAGATACGCAGTATTTT.

CDR3 in DNA: TGCAGCGTTGAAGGCCCTACGGGGGTGACAGAGACCCAGTACTTC. Encoded protein: CSVEGPTGVTETQYF. This chain connects TRBV29-1 to TRBJ2-5, with D maybe TRBD2 (6 bases). CDR3 size: 15 residues. V was pared by 1 base and J by 4 bases, with 16 bases between. CDR1 and CDR2 (germline): SQVTM, ANQGSEA. The variable domain in full, completed from reference TRBV29-1 and TRBJ2-5, reads SAVISQKPSRDICQRGTSLTIQCQVDSQVTMMFWYRQQPGQSLTLIATANQGSEATYESGFVIDKFPISRPNLTFSTLTVSNMSPEDSSIYLCSVEGPTGVTETQYFGPGTRLLVL.

J is TRBJ1-2 and V is TRBV28; a weak D match, TRBD1 (5 bases). V was pared by 7 bases and J by 7 bases, with 16 bases between. The germline V gene has CDR1 MDHEN and CDR2 SYDVKM. The CDR3 extends over 13 amino acids. The CDR3, as DNA: TGTGCCAGCACCCTTCCCGGGGCGCGTGGCTACACCTTC. Amino acids: CASTLPGARGYTF.

With regard to this clonotype: A much larger clone is a single base away; this may be a read error. V usage is TRBV29-1 and J usage is TRBJ2-1, with D hard to call. This CDR3 region has 9 residues. Germline CDR1 and CDR2: SQVTM and ANQGSEA. V lost 4 bases and J lost 11, with 6 bases in between. The CDR3 region is CSVGPKQFF. CDR3 sequence (DNA): TGCAGCGTTGGACCGAAGCAGTTCTTC.

This clonotype was observed a handful of times. The V and J genes are TRBV6-1 and TRBJ2-5, with TRBD1 identical over 8 bases. V trimming: 6 bases; J trimming: 4 bases; junction bases outside the gene matches: 7. Germline V gene data show CDR1 as MNHNS and CDR2 as SASEGT. This CDR3 region has 14 residues. CDR3 sequence: CASSSGQVRETQYF. The CDR3 nucleotides are TGTGCCAGCAGCTCGGGACAGGTTCGAGAGACCCAGTACTTC.

This clonotype was counted ten times or more. The rearrangement joins TRBV10-3 to TRBJ1-2, with D unresolved. Germline values: CDR1 ENHRY, CDR2 SYGVKD. The V and J ends lost 0 bases and 7 bases respectively, with 6 bases between them. This CDR3 is built from 12 residues. As DNA, the CDR3 is TGTGCCATCAGTGAGTCCGTAAGTGGCTACACCTTC. It encodes CAISESVSGYTF.

This clonotype has ten or more counts. The chain's CDR3 is CASSPPAGGFQETQYF. CDR3 in DNA: TGTGCCAGCTCACCCCCGGCAGGGGGATTCCAAGAGACCCAGTACTTC. This chain uses TRBV18 with TRBJ2-5; 7 nucleotides agree with TRBD1. Germline CDR1 and CDR2: KGHSH and LQKENI. J gave up 1 base and V 3 bases, and 8 bases lay outside the gene matches. The CDR3 covers 16 residues.

This clonotype was detected a few times. The J gene is TRBJ2-5, the V gene TRBV12-3 or TRBV12-4; TRBD2 matches 10 bases. The J segment lost 5 bases and the V segment lost 5 bases, leaving 5 bases of the junction unmatched. This CDR3 is built from 14 residues. CDR3 DNA sequence: TGTGCCAGCAGTCCACTAGCGGGAAGGGAGACCCAGTACTTC. Translation: CASSPLAGRETQYF.

This clonotype was detected ten times or more. This chain connects TRBV6-1 to TRBJ2-1; weak D call: TRBD2 (6 bases). The germline V gene encodes CDR1 MNHNS and CDR2 SASEGT. This CDR3 contains 14 residues. Trimming shortened V by 8 bases and J by 5 bases, and 16 bases separated the two germline ends. The CDR3 loop is CASQLARSNNEQFF. The CDR3 DNA sequence: TGTGCCAGCCAGCTAGCGAGGTCAAACAATGAGCAGTTCTTC.

This clonotype appeared many times. The chain is built from TRBV28 and TRBJ2-5, with a tentative D call TRBD2 (5 bases). Germline V lookup: CDR1 MDHEN, CDR2 SYDVKM. The CDR3 runs 14 residues. Trimming stripped 4 bases from V and 7 bases from J, with 16 bases between. The CDR3 loop reads CASSSSGLRVTQYF. The CDR3 DNA is TGTGCCAGCAGTTCGTCCGGACTGCGGGTGACCCAGTACTTC.

The chain recombines TRBV7-9 with TRBJ1-2, with 10 bases identical to TRBD1. With 5 bases clipped from V and 2 bases from J, the junction kept 8 bases outside the gene matches. CDR3 length equals 16 residues. CDR1 SEHNR and CDR2 FQNEAQ come from the germline V gene (reference sequence). The CDR3 DNA follows: TGTGCCAGCAGCCAGACGGACAGGGGGAAAAACTATGGCTACACCTTC. Its translation: CASSQTDRGKNYGYTF.

In its sample, this clonotype was seen many times. The chain joins TRBV28 to TRBJ1-6; possibly TRBD1 for D (5 bases). The germline gives CDR1 MDHEN, CDR2 SYDVKM. The CDR3 contains 14 residues. V lost 6 bases and J 7 bases, leaving 13 bases between the germline ends. CDR3 residues: CASRFGTENSPLHF. The CDR3 DNA reads TGTGCCAGCAGGTTCGGGACGGAGAATTCACCCCTCCACTTT.

This clonotype showed up many times. CDR3 sequence: CASTSEGFIAKNIQYF. CDR3 coding DNA: TGTGCCAGCACCTCGGAGGGCTTTATTGCCAAAAACATTCAGTACTTC. This rearrangement joins TRBV2 to TRBJ2-4; D may be TRBD2 (6 bases). The CDR3 spans 16 residues. V lost 7 bases and J lost 1, with 17 bases in between. The germline V gene has CDR1 SNHLY and CDR2 FYNNEI.